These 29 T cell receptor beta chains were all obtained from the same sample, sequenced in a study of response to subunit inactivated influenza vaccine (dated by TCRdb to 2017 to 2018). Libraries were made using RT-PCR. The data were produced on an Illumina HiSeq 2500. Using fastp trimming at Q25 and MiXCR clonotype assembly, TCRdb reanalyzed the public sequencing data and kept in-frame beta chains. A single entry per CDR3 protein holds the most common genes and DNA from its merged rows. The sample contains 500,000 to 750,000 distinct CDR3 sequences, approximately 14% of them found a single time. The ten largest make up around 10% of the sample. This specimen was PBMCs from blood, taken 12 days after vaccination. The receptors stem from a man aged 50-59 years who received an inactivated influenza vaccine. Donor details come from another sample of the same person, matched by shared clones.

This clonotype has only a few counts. This CDR3 reads CSGQAVTGELFF. CDR3 nucleotide sequence: TGCAGCGGACAGGCGGTCACCGGGGAGCTGTTTTTT. The J gene is TRBJ2-2, the V gene TRBV29-1; possible D gene TRBD1, 6 bases. This CDR3 comprises 12 residues. Per the germline V gene, CDR1 is SQVTM and CDR2 is ANQGSEA. Trimming removed 7 bases from V and 4 bases from J, with 10 bases in between.

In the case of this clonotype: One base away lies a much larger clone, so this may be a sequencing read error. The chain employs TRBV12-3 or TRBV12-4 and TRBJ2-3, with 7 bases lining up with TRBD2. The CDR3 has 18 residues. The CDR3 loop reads CASILASWGGWSSDTQYF. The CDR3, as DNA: TGTGCCAGCATTTTAGCGTCCTGGGGGGGGTGGTCTTCAGATACGCAGTATTTT.

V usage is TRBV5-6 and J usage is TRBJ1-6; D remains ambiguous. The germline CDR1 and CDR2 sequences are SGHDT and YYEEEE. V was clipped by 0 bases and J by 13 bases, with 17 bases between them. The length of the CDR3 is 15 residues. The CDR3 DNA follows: TGTGCCAGCAGCTTGGCCGAGGGCCCCCAGTTCCCCCTCCACTTT. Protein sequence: CASSLAEGPQFPLHF.

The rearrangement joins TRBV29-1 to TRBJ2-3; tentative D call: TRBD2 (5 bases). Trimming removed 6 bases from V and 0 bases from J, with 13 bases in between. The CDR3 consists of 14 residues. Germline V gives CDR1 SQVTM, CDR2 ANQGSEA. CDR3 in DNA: TGCAGCGTGGTCGGACTGACTAGCACAGATACGCAGTATTTT. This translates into CSVVGLTSTDTQYF.

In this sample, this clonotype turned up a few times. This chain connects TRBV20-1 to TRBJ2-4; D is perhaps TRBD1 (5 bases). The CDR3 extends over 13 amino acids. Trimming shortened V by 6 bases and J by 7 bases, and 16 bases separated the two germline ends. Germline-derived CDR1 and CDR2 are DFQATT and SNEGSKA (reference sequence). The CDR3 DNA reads TGCAGTGCCCGATACCAAGCAGGGAACATTCAGTACTTC. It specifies CSARYQAGNIQYF.

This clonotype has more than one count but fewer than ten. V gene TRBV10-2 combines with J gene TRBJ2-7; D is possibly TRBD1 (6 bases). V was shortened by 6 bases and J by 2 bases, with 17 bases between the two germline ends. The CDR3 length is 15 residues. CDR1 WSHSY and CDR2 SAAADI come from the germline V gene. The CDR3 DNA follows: TGCGCCAGCAGCTCCAACCCACAGGGACCCTACGAGCAGTACTTC. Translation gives CASSSNPQGPYEQYF.

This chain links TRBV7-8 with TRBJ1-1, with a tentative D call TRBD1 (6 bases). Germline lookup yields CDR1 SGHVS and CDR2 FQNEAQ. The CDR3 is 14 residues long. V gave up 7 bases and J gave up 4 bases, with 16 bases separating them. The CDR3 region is CASTLTTGSTEAFF. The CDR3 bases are TGTGCCAGCACCCTTACTACAGGGAGCACTGAAGCTTTCTTT.

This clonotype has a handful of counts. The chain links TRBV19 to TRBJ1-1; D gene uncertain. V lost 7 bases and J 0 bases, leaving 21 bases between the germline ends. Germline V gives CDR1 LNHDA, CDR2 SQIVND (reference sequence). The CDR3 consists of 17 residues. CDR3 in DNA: TGTGCCAGTACCCCTGCGGGCTCCTATCCCATGAACACTGAAGCTTTCTTT. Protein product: CASTPAGSYPMNTEAFF.

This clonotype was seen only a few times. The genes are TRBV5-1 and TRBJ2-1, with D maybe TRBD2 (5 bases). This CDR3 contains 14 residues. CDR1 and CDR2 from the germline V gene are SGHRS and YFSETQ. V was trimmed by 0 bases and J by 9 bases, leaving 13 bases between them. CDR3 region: CASSLDGGSVEQFF. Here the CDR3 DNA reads TGCGCCAGCAGCTTGGATGGAGGTTCGGTTGAGCAGTTCTTC.

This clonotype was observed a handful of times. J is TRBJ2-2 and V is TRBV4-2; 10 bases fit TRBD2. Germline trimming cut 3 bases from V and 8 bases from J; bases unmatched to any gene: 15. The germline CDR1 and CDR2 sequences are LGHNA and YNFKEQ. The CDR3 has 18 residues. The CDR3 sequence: CASSHPPAAGGLAGELFF. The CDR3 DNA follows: TGTGCCAGCAGCCATCCCCCCGCAGCGGGGGGGCTTGCTGGGGAGCTGTTTTTT.

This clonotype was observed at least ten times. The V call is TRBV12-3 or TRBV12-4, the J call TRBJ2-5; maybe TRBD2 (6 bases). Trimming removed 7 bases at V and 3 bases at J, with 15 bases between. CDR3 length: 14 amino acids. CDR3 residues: CASTHSGQEETQYF. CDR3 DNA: TGTGCCAGCACACATAGCGGCCAAGAAGAGACCCAGTACTTC.

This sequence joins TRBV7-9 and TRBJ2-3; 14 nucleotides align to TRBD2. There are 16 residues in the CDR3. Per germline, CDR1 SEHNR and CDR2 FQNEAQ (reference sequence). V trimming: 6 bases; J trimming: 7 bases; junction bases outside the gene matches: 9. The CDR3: CASRRGTSGRGNTQYF. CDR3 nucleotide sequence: TGTGCCAGCAGAAGGGGGACTAGCGGGAGAGGGAATACGCAGTATTTT.

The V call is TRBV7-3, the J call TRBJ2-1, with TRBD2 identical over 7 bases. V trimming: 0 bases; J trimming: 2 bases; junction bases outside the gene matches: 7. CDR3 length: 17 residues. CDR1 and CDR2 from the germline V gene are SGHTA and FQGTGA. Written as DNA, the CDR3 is TGTGCCAGCAGCTTAACGTCCGGCGGGAGAACCTACAATGAGCAGTTCTTC. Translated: CASSLTSGGRTYNEQFF.

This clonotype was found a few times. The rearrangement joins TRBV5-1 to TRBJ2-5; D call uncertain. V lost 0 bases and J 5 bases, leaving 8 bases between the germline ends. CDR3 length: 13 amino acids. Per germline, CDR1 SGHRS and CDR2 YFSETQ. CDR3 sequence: CASSLDHSETQYF. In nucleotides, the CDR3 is TGCGCCAGCAGCTTGGATCACAGCGAGACCCAGTACTTC.

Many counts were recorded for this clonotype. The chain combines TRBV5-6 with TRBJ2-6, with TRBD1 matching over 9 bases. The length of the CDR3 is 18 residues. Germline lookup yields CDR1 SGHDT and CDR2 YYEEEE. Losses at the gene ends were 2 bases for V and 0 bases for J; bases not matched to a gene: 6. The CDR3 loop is CASSLAGTGFSGANVLTF. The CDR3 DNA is TGTGCCAGCAGCTTAGCCGGGACAGGGTTCTCTGGGGCCAACGTCCTGACTTTC.

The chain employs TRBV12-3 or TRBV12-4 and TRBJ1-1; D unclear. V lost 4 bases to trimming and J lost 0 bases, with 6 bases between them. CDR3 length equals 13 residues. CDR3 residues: CASSSQVNTEAFF. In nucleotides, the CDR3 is TGTGCCAGCAGTTCTCAGGTGAACACTGAAGCTTTCTTT.

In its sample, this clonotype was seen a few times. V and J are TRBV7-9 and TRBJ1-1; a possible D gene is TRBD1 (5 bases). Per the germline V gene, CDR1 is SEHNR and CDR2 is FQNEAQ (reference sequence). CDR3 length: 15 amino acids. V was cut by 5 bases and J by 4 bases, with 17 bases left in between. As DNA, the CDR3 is TGTGCCAGCAGCCCCCGCGGGGGAGTATCCACTGAAGCTTTCTTT. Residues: CASSPRGGVSTEAFF. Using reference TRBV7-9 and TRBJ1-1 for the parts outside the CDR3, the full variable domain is DTGVSQNPRHKITKRGQNVTFRCDPISEHNRLYWYRQTLGQGPEFLTYFQNEAQLEKSRLLSDRFSAERPKGSFSTLEIQRTEQGDSAMYLCASSPRGGVSTEAFFGQGTRLTVV.

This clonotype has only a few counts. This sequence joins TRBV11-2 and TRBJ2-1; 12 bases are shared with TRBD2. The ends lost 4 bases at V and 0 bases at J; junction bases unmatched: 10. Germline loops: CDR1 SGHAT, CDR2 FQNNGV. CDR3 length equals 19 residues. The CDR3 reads CASSSTWTSGTDSYNEQFF. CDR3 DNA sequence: TGTGCCAGCAGCTCTACCTGGACTAGCGGGACCGACTCCTACAATGAGCAGTTCTTC.

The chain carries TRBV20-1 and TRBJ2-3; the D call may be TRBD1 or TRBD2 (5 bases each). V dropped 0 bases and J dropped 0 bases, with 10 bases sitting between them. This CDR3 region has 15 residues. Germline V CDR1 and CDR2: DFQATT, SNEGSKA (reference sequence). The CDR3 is CSARDRDRSTDTQYF. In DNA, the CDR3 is TGCAGTGCTAGAGACCGGGACCGTAGCACAGATACGCAGTATTTT.

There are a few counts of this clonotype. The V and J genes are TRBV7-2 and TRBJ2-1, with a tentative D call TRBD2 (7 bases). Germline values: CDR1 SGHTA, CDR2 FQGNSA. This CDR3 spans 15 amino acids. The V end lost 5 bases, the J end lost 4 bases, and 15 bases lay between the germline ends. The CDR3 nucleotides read TGTGCCAGCAGCCGCGGGGGCGCCCTGTACAATGAGCAGTTCTTC. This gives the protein CASSRGGALYNEQFF.

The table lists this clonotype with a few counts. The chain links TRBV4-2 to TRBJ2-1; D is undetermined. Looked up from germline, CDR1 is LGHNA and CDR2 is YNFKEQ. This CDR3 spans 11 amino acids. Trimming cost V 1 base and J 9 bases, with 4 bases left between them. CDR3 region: CASSQGPEQFF. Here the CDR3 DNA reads TGTGCCAGCAGCCAAGGCCCTGAGCAGTTCTTC.

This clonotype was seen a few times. The CDR3 coding sequence is TGTGCCAGCAGTATGGGCGGGGGCTACAATGAGCAGTTCTTC. Its translation: CASSMGGGYNEQFF. V is TRBV27 and J is TRBJ2-1, with 7 bases identical to TRBD2. V lost 5 bases, J lost 3 bases, and 4 bases stayed unmatched. Germline assignment: CDR1 MNHEY and CDR2 SMNVEV (reference sequence). The CDR3 is 14 amino acids.

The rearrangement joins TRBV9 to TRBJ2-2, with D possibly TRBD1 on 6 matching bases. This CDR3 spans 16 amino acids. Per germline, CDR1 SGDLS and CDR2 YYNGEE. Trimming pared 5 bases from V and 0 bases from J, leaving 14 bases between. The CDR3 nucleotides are TGTGCCAGCAGGGCCCCCACAGGGTCGAACACCGGGGAGCTGTTTTTT. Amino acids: CASRAPTGSNTGELFF.

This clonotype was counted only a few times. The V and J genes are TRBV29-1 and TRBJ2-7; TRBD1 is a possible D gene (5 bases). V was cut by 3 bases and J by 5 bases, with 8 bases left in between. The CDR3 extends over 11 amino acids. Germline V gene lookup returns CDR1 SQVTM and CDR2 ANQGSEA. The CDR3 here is CSVDGAHEQYF. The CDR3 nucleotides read TGCAGCGTTGATGGGGCCCACGAGCAGTACTTC.

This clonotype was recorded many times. In DNA, the CDR3 is TGTGCCAGCAGTTACCCGGGGGCCACGGCCTACAATGAGCAGTTCTTC. It translates to CASSYPGATAYNEQFF. The chain couples TRBV6-5 to TRBJ2-1; tentatively, D is TRBD1 or TRBD2 (6 bases each). Trimming pared 2 bases from V and 2 bases from J, leaving 13 bases between. Germline CDR1 MNHEY, CDR2 SVGAGI. CDR3 length: 16 amino acids.

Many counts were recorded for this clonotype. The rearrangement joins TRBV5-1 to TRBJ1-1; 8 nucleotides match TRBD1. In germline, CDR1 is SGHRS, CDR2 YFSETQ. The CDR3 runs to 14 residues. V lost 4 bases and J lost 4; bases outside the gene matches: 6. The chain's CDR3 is CASSPGQGGTEAFF. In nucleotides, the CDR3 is TGCGCCAGCAGCCCTGGACAGGGCGGCACTGAAGCTTTCTTT.

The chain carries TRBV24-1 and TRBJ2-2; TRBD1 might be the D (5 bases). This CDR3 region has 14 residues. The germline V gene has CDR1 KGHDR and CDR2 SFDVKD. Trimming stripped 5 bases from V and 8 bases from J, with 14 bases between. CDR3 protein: CATSVKGYDGELFF. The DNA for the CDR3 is TGTGCCACCAGTGTAAAGGGGTACGATGGGGAGCTGTTTTTT.

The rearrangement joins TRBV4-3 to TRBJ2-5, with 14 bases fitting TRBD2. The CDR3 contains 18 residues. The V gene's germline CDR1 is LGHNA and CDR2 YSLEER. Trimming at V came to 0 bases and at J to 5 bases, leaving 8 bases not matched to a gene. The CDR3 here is CASSQDFGLAGGRETQYF. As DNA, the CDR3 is TGCGCCAGCAGCCAAGATTTCGGACTAGCGGGGGGCCGGGAGACCCAGTACTTC.

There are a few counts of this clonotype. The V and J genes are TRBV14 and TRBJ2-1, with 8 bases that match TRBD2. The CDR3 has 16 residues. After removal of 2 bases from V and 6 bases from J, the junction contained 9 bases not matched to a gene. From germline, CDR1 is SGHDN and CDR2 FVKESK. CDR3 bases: TGTGCCAGCAGCCAACCCGTTGCGGGAGGCTCCAATGAGCAGTTCTTC. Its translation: CASSQPVAGGSNEQFF.